This passage covers 13 T cell receptor beta chains from one sample sequenced in a study of T cell clones after liver transplantation. Clones were read by immunoSEQ multiplex PCR, and TCRdb kept only the in-frame ones, dropping some. Seen here are about 75,000 clones, 80% to 90% observed once, and the top ten hold under 2.5%. This material consisted of CD4+ T cells from blood, taken less than 50 months after liver transplant. The receptor source for this set is a human patient who received a liver transplant. Part of the T cell pool may stem from the graft donor.

The gene calls are TRBV11-2 and TRBJ2-1, with 11 bases fitting TRBD2. CDR1 SGHAT and CDR2 FQNNGV come from the germline V gene. This CDR3 region has 15 residues. J gave up 6 bases and V 5 bases, and 6 bases lay outside the gene matches. CDR3 DNA: TGTGCCAGCAGCACAATTAGCGGGAGGGGCAATGAGCAGTTCTTC. This gives the protein CASSTISGRGNEQFF.

The chain recombines TRBV30 with TRBJ1-4; TRBD1 agrees at 7 bases. The germline gives CDR1 GTSNPN, CDR2 SVGIG (reference sequence). The CDR3 extends over 12 amino acids. V shed 3 bases and J 8 bases; nucleotides not matched to a gene: 3. The CDR3 sequence is CAWRRTGEKLFF. For the CDR3, the DNA is TGTGCCTGGAGACGGACAGGAGAAAAACTGTTTTTT.

The chain combines TRBV5-1 with TRBJ1-1, with D unresolved. V was clipped by 4 bases and J by 7 bases, with 11 bases between them. Looked up from germline, CDR1 is SGHRS and CDR2 is YFSETQ. This CDR3 is built from 12 residues. CDR3 protein: CASSRLDGEAFF. The CDR3 bases are TGCGCCAGCAGCAGACTCGACGGTGAAGCTTTCTTT.

This chain links TRBV7-9 with TRBJ2-7, with TRBD1 matching 8 bases. J was trimmed by 6 bases and V by 4 bases; bases with no gene match: 8. The V gene's germline CDR1 is SEHNR and CDR2 FQNEAQ (reference sequence). This CDR3 has 14 amino acids. In nucleotides, the CDR3 is TGTGCCAGCAGCTGGACAGGGCAGGGCTCCGAGCAGTACTTC. Translating it yields CASSWTGQGSEQYF.

The chain is built from TRBV7-2 and TRBJ2-7; unclear D gene. The CDR3 loop spans 16 amino acids. Germline CDR1 SGHTA, CDR2 FQGNSA. V lost 2 bases, J lost 0 bases, and 14 bases lay in between. CDR3: CASSLRSGRLSYEQYF. The DNA of the CDR3 is TGTGCCAGCAGCTTACGTTCCGGCAGACTCTCCTACGAGCAGTACTTC. Variable domain in full (rest from reference TRBV7-2 and TRBJ2-7): GAGVSQSPSNKVTEKGKDVELRCDPISGHTALYWYRQSLGQGLEFLIYFQGNSAPDKSGLPSDRFSAERTGGSVSTLTIQRTQQEDSAVYLCASSLRSGRLSYEQYFGPGTRLTVT.

The chain employs TRBV7-9 and TRBJ1-4; 8 bases fit TRBD1. V was pared by 3 bases and J by 5 bases, with 5 bases of the junction left unmatched. The CDR3 has 15 amino acids. CDR1 and CDR2 (germline): SEHNR, FQNEAQ (reference sequence). DNA of the CDR3: TGTGCCAGCAGCTTGGGGACAGGCTTAAATGAAAAACTGTTTTTT. This codes for CASSLGTGLNEKLFF.

The genes are TRBV7-9 and TRBJ2-1, with 11 bases matching TRBD2. The length of the CDR3 is 14 residues. The V segment lost 5 bases and the J segment 7 bases; nucleotides outside the gene matches: 4. Germline V gene sequence: CDR1 SEHNR, CDR2 FQNEAQ (reference sequence). CDR3 residues: CASSRTSGYNEQFF. CDR3 nucleotides: TGTGCCAGCAGCCGGACTAGCGGGTATAATGAGCAGTTCTTC.

The V and J genes are TRBV29-1 and TRBJ2-1; D might be TRBD2 (5 bases). The V end was cut by 4 bases, the J end by 6 bases, with 13 bases between. Germline V CDR1 and CDR2: SQVTM, ANQGSEA. CDR3 length equals 13 residues. The CDR3 sequence: CSVVATAGNEQFF. The CDR3 coding sequence is TGCAGCGTTGTCGCTACCGCGGGCAATGAGCAGTTCTTC.

The CDR3 sequence: CASRGGGGAKNIQYF. The DNA of the CDR3 is TGCGCCAGCAGAGGAGGTGGTGGGGCCAAAAACATTCAGTACTTC. This chain connects TRBV5-1 to TRBJ2-4, with D possibly TRBD2 on 5 matching bases. V was clipped by 5 bases and J by 1 base, with 13 bases between them. Germline V gene lookup returns CDR1 SGHRS and CDR2 YFSETQ. The CDR3 runs to 15 residues.

This chain links TRBV7-2 with TRBJ2-1, with no clear D. CDR1 is SGHTA and CDR2 is FQGNSA in the germline V gene. The CDR3 runs 12 residues. Trimming removed 2 bases from V and 8 bases from J, with 7 bases in between. As DNA, the CDR3 is TGTGCCAGCAGCTTAATTCTAGATGAGCAGTTCTTC. Amino acid sequence: CASSLILDEQFF.

This chain links TRBV4-3 with TRBJ1-4; D might be TRBD1 (5 bases). Trimming cost V 0 bases and J 7 bases, with 15 bases left between them. Germline V gene lookup returns CDR1 LGHNA and CDR2 YSLEER. This CDR3 region has 16 residues. The CDR3 loop reads CASSQEGPGRREKLFF. CDR3 bases: TGCGCCAGCAGCCAAGAGGGACCCGGCAGACGTGAAAAACTGTTTTTT.

This chain joins TRBV4-3 and TRBJ2-3; 10 bases line up with TRBD2. Germline-derived CDR1 and CDR2 are LGHNA and YSLEER. Trimming removed 0 bases from V and 5 bases from J; junction bases left unmatched: 5. The CDR3 is 16 amino acids. The CDR3 region is CASSQDSGGHRDTQYF. DNA for the CDR3: TGCGCCAGCAGCCAAGATAGCGGGGGGCACAGAGATACGCAGTATTTT.

The chain is built from TRBV7-2 and TRBJ1-6; D gene unclear. Trimming pared 5 bases from V and 7 bases from J, leaving 12 bases between. CDR3 length equals 14 residues. The germline V gene encodes CDR1 SGHTA and CDR2 FQGNSA. The CDR3 bases are TGTGCCAGCAGCCAAGGTTTGGTAAATTCACCCCTCCACTTT. Amino acid sequence: CASSQGLVNSPLHF.